The rows below give T cell receptor beta chains drawn from one sample of a study of technical replicates of blood from a few donors. Produced via immunoSEQ multiplex PCR; TCRdb's table is partial and in-frame only. The sample lists more than 90,000 clones, roughly 96% seen once, with 0.34% in the top ten. Sample: T cells isolated from PBMCs. The receptors were gathered from a human donor in good health. Each CDR3 is given with its conserved first and last residue. The D gene is left open where the match is weak. A clone size is listed for some rows: how often the clone was seen (once, few, many), or a class if it is expanded.

V gene	clone size	J gene	D gene	CDR3 DNA	CDR3 protein
TRBV7-2	NA	TRBJ2-1	NA	TGTGCCAGCAGCTTCAGCAATGAGCAGTTCTTC	CASSFSNEQFF
TRBV27	NA	TRBJ2-3	NA	TGTGCCAGCAGTTTCTCCGCGCTGAGGAACACAGATACGCAGTATTTT	CASSFSALRNTDTQYF
TRBV6-1	NA	TRBJ1-1	NA	TGTGCCAGCAGTGCCAGTAAATTGACAGAGAACACTGAAGCTTTCTTT	CASSASKLTENTEAFF
TRBV27	NA	TRBJ1-1	NA	TGTGCCAGCAGTTTATCTCAGGGGATCCCTGAAGCTTTCTTT	CASSLSQGIPEAFF
TRBV2	NA	TRBJ2-7	NA	TGTGCCAGCAGTCAGGACTACGAGCAGTACTTC	CASSQDYEQYF
TRBV10-3	NA	TRBJ1-1	NA	TGTGCCATCAGTGCTCGGGGGAGGAACACTGAAGCTTTCTTT	CAISARGRNTEAFF
TRBV7-2	NA	TRBJ1-6	TRBD1	TGTGCCAGCAGCTACAGGGGTAATTCACCCCTCCACTTT	CASSYRGNSPLHF
TRBV5-1	NA	TRBJ2-7	TRBD1	TGCGCCAGCCAGACCGACAGGGGCGCCTACGAGCAGTACTTC	CASQTDRGAYEQYF
TRBV19	NA	TRBJ2-7	TRBD1	TGTGCCAGTAGTAGAAGGGACAGACCCGACGAGCAGTACTTC	CASSRRDRPDEQYF
TRBV4-3	NA	TRBJ2-3	TRBD2	TGCGCCAGCAGCCAGTTACTAGCGGGGCTAGATACGCAGTATTTT	CASSQLLAGLDTQYF
TRBV15	NA	TRBJ2-1	NA	TGTGCCACCAGCATCCCCGGGAGCTGGAATGAGCAGTTCTTC	CATSIPGSWNEQFF
TRBV28	NA	TRBJ2-1	TRBD2	TGTGCCAGCAGTTACCCGGGACTAGCGGGAGTGGGAAATGAGCAGTTCTTC	CASSYPGLAGVGNEQFF
TRBV2	NA	TRBJ2-1	TRBD2	TGTGCCAGAGGGACTAGGAATTACAATGAGCAGTTCTTC	CARGTRNYNEQFF
TRBV9	NA	TRBJ2-1	TRBD2	TGTGCCAGCAGCGTAGAACTAGCGATCGGGAATGAGCAGTTCTTC	CASSVELAIGNEQFF
TRBV9	few	TRBJ1-1	NA	TGTGCCAGCAGCGTAGGCGGGAGGACTGAAGCTTTCTTT	CASSVGGRTEAFF
TRBV30	once	TRBJ2-2	NA	TGTGCCTGGTGCCAGACAGCGAACACCGGGGAGCTGTTTTTT	CAWCQTANTGELFF
TRBV5-1	NA	TRBJ1-2	NA	TGCGCCAGCAGCTTATCGCCAGACTATGGCTACACCTTC	CASSLSPDYGYTF
TRBV7-2	NA	TRBJ2-1	NA	TGTGCCAGCAGCTTAAGCAGCGGAGTCTACAATGAGCAGTTCTTC	CASSLSSGVYNEQFF
TRBV29-1	NA	TRBJ1-3	TRBD1	TGCAGCGTATTCCAGGGGGCTTACTATTTT	CSVFQGAYYF
TRBV11-3	NA	TRBJ1-1	NA	TGTGCCAGCAGCCCAGCCGGGGATCTAGGCACTGAAGCTTTCTTT	CASSPAGDLGTEAFF
TRBV29-1	NA	TRBJ1-3	NA	TGCAGCTTCTTAGGGACTGAAGGCCTTGGAAACACCATATATTTT	CSFLGTEGLGNTIYF
TRBV5-5	NA	TRBJ1-1	TRBD1	TGTGCCAGCAGCGACCGGGACAGCGGGACTGAAGCTTTCTTT	CASSDRDSGTEAFF
TRBV7-6	NA	TRBJ2-5	NA	TGTGCCAGCCGGGGGGCCCCACAAGAGACCCAGTACTTC	CASRGAPQETQYF
TRBV27	NA	TRBJ1-2	TRBD1	TGTGCCAGCAGTTTAGGACAGGCCTATGGCTACACCTTC	CASSLGQAYGYTF
TRBV19	NA	TRBJ2-1	TRBD2	TGTGCCAGTAGTATATTATTCGAGGGAGGGATCAATGAGCAGTTCTTC	CASSILFEGGINEQFF
TRBV6-4	NA	TRBJ1-4	NA	TGTGCCAGTCAAAAAGGGGGGGGGCTGTCGGTTGAAAAACTGTTTTTT	CASQKGGGLSVEKLFF
TRBV6-6	NA	TRBJ2-7	NA	TGTGCCAGCAGTTACTCTGGGGCTTACGAGCAGTACTTC	CASSYSGAYEQYF
TRBV19	NA	TRBJ1-1	NA	TGTGCCAGTAGTATGGGATTCGGGGTGAGGAACACTGAAGCTTTCTTT	CASSMGFGVRNTEAFF
TRBV6-6	few	TRBJ1-2	NA	TGTGCCAGCAGTTACACCCGGGACAATGGAGGCTACACCTTC	CASSYTRDNGGYTF